The 24 T cell receptor beta chains below were found in one sample sequenced in a study of blood T cell repertoires in COVID-19. Here immunoSEQ multiplex PCR was the method, and the copy in TCRdb shows in-frame clones only, minus some. Among about 320,000 clones listed, approximately 90% were seen once. Sequencing used PBMCs or T cells enriched from blood (not recorded which). These receptors all stem from a woman aged 18 to 35 who had recovered from COVID-19.

The chain is built from TRBV5-4 and TRBJ2-5; 10 nucleotides agree with TRBD2. Germline V lookup: CDR1 SGHNT, CDR2 YYREEE (reference sequence). Unmatched junction bases numbered 8, after V lost 4 bases and J lost 5 bases. There are 15 residues in the CDR3. CDR3: CASSGTSEAGETQYF. DNA of the CDR3: TGTGCCAGCAGCGGGACTAGCGAGGCAGGGGAGACCCAGTACTTC.

This chain connects TRBV19 to TRBJ1-5; D gene unclear. The CDR3 consists of 16 residues. The V and J ends lost 5 bases and 7 bases respectively, with 21 bases between them. The V gene's germline CDR1 is LNHDA and CDR2 SQIVND (reference sequence). CDR3 DNA sequence: TGTGCCAGTAGTTCAATGCCTCGGTACAGCGGGCAGCCCCAGCATTTT. Translated: CASSSMPRYSGQPQHF.

This chain links TRBV4-2 with TRBJ2-7, with unresolved D. Germline-derived CDR1 and CDR2 are LGHNA and YNFKEQ. Deletions cut 3 bases from V and 0 bases from J, with 12 bases between. The CDR3 runs to 15 residues. The chain's CDR3 is CASSHQETPSYEQYF. The CDR3 DNA follows: TGTGCCAGCAGCCACCAAGAGACTCCCTCCTACGAGCAGTACTTC.

The chain joins TRBV18 to TRBJ2-5; 8 positions match TRBD1. J was trimmed by 4 bases and V by 3 bases; bases with no gene match: 13. Per germline, CDR1 KGHSH and CDR2 LQKENI. This CDR3 is built from 17 residues. CDR3 in DNA: TGTGCCAGCTCACCTGGACAGGGAGGAGGCCCTAGAGAGACCCAGTACTTC. Protein: CASSPGQGGGPRETQYF.

The rearrangement joins TRBV5-1 to TRBJ2-2; D not certain. With 0 bases removed from V and 0 bases from J, the gap between germline ends came to 6 bases. CDR3 length: 15 amino acids. The germline V gene has CDR1 SGHRS and CDR2 YFSETQ. DNA for the CDR3: TGCGCCAGCAGCTTGGGCCGGTCGAACACCGGGGAGCTGTTTTTT. It codes for CASSLGRSNTGELFF. Based on the CDR3 plus reference TRBV5-1 and TRBJ2-2, the full variable domain is KAGVTQTPRYLIKTRGQQVTLSCSPISGHRSVSWYQQTPGQGLQFLFEYFSETQRNKGNFPGRFSGRQFSNSRSEMNVSTLELGDSALYLCASSLGRSNTGELFFGEGSRLTVL.

J is TRBJ1-2 and V is TRBV18; D not certain. The germline gives CDR1 KGHSH, CDR2 LQKENI. CDR3 size: 16 residues. Trimming left V 0 bases short and J 8 bases short, with 19 bases between. The CDR3 sequence is CASSPPLNFGASGYTF. In DNA, the CDR3 is TGTGCCAGCTCACCACCGCTGAACTTCGGTGCGAGCGGCTACACCTTC.

The chain uses TRBV11-2 and TRBJ1-2; 7 bases fit TRBD1. With V trimmed by 5 bases and J by 5 bases, 8 bases remained unmatched. There are 14 residues in the CDR3. CDR1 and CDR2 (germline): SGHAT, FQNNGV. This CDR3 reads CASSTRTGTYGYTF. CDR3 in DNA: TGTGCCAGCAGCACTCGGACAGGAACATATGGCTACACCTTC.

The chain combines TRBV27 with TRBJ2-2; possible D gene TRBD2, 6 bases. This CDR3 spans 13 amino acids. Trimming took off 7 bases at V and 5 bases at J, with 11 bases between the two ends. CDR1 is MNHEY, CDR2 SMNVEV, per germline (reference sequence). CDR3 DNA: TGTGCCAGCACCCCTCGGGGGACCGGGGAGCTGTTTTTT. It translates to CASTPRGTGELFF.

The chain combines TRBV30 with TRBJ1-6; D may be TRBD1 (6 bases). With 4 bases removed from V and 4 bases from J, the gap between germline ends came to 11 bases. Per germline, CDR1 GTSNPN and CDR2 SVGIG (reference sequence). The CDR3 is 14 residues long. The CDR3 DNA reads as TGTGCCTGGAATGCAGGGGTGTATAATTCACCCCTCCACTTT. Its protein is CAWNAGVYNSPLHF.

The chain combines TRBV28 with TRBJ1-1; D unclear. V was shortened by 5 bases and J by 0 bases, with 10 bases between the two germline ends. Germline V gene lookup returns CDR1 MDHEN and CDR2 SYDVKM. This CDR3 has 14 residues. The CDR3, as DNA: TGTGCCAGCAGTCCGTTGAGGGTGAACACTGAAGCTTTCTTT. This sequence encodes CASSPLRVNTEAFF.

This chain joins TRBV5-4 and TRBJ2-3, with D possibly matching TRBD2 (5 bases). Germline V gene data show CDR1 as SGHNT and CDR2 as YYREEE (reference sequence). Between the trimmed V and J ends, which lost 1 base and 9 bases, there was a span of 12 bases. This CDR3 spans 13 amino acids. This CDR3 reads CASSLQARETQYF. In nucleotides, the CDR3 is TGTGCCAGCAGCTTGCAAGCGAGGGAAACGCAGTATTTT.

The chain is built from TRBV9 and TRBJ1-5; 8 bases match TRBD1. The CDR3 length is 17 residues. V dropped 4 bases and J dropped 4; count of bases not matched to a gene: 13. Germline V gene lookup returns CDR1 SGDLS and CDR2 YYNGEE. The CDR3 DNA reads TGTGCCAGCAGCCTAAGGGACAGGCGCTGGAATAATCAGCCCCAGCATTTT. It encodes CASSLRDRRWNNQPQHF.

The V gene is TRBV5-1, the J gene TRBJ1-1; 8 bases agree with TRBD1. Germline values: CDR1 SGHRS, CDR2 YFSETQ. CDR3 length: 15 residues. The J segment lost 3 bases and the V segment lost 2 bases, leaving 6 bases of the junction unmatched. DNA of the CDR3: TGCGCCAGCAGCTTCCAGGGGGCAGGGGACACTGAAGCTTTCTTT. Amino acid sequence: CASSFQGAGDTEAFF.

V gene TRBV11-3 combines with J gene TRBJ2-3, with D possibly being TRBD1 (6 bases). This CDR3 spans 15 amino acids. The germline V and J ends were trimmed by 1 base and 3 bases, with 11 bases remaining between them. Germline V gene data show CDR1 as SGHNT and CDR2 as YENEEA. The chain's CDR3 is CASSLVTGSTDTQYF. The CDR3 nucleotides read TGTGCCAGCAGCTTAGTTACAGGGAGTACAGATACGCAGTATTTT.

A few counts support this clone. The chain couples TRBV5-4 to TRBJ2-1, with 9 bases fitting TRBD1. Trimming at V came to 4 bases and at J to 6 bases, leaving 11 bases not matched to a gene. Germline assignment: CDR1 SGHNT and CDR2 YYREEE (reference sequence). CDR3 length equals 16 residues. CDR3 region: CASSLVGTGFGNEQFF. The CDR3, as DNA: TGTGCCAGCAGCCTTGTCGGGACAGGGTTTGGCAATGAGCAGTTCTTC.

This clone showed up just a few times. The chain joins TRBV27 to TRBJ2-2; D possibly corresponds to TRBD2 (6 bases). Trimming removed 3 bases at V and 5 bases at J, with 13 bases between. The CDR3 length is 15 residues. Per germline, CDR1 MNHEY and CDR2 SMNVEV (reference sequence). The CDR3, as DNA: TGTGCCAGCAGTTTGAGGGGAGGTCCAACCGGGGAGCTGTTTTTT. Translated: CASSLRGGPTGELFF.

This chain uses TRBV5-4 with TRBJ1-6; 9 bases agree with TRBD1. The ends lost 4 bases at V and 2 bases at J; junction bases unmatched: 4. Germline V gives CDR1 SGHNT, CDR2 YYREEE (reference sequence). The CDR3 spans 16 residues. CDR3 in amino acids: CASSGDREPYNSPLHF. Written as DNA, the CDR3 is TGTGCCAGCAGCGGGGACAGGGAACCCTATAATTCACCCCTCCACTTT.

This rearrangement joins TRBV10-3 to TRBJ1-5, with 8 bases matching TRBD1. The germline CDR1 and CDR2 sequences are ENHRY and SYGVKD. Unmatched junction bases numbered 0, after V lost 4 bases and J lost 7 bases. The CDR3 has 12 amino acids. CDR3 nucleotides: TGTGCCATCAGTGGACAGGGGCAGCCCCAGCATTTT. This encodes CAISGQGQPQHF.

This rearrangement joins TRBV7-9 to TRBJ2-5, with 8 bases identical to TRBD2. J lost 2 bases, V lost 5 bases, and 19 bases had no gene match. CDR1 and CDR2 from the germline V gene are SEHNR and FQNEAQ (reference sequence). The CDR3 length is 19 residues. As DNA, the CDR3 is TGTGCCAGCAGCCCCCGGCGGATTTTGGAACTAGCGGAACAAGAGACCCAGTACTTC. Protein product: CASSPRRILELAEQETQYF.

This chain uses TRBV27 with TRBJ1-1; no definite D call. V was pared by 2 bases and J by 4 bases, with 11 bases between. The CDR3 spans 14 residues. In germline, CDR1 is MNHEY, CDR2 SMNVEV (reference sequence). The CDR3 DNA reads as TGTGCCAGCAGTTTAATGACCGGCGGCACTGAAGCTTTCTTT. This encodes CASSLMTGGTEAFF.

This clone came up once. CDR3 in DNA: TGTGCCAGCAGCTCACCGGGACTAGCGGGAGGGGCTGGGGCCAACGTCCTGACTTTC. The encoded protein is CASSSPGLAGGAGANVLTF. The V and J genes are TRBV7-9 and TRBJ2-6, with 16 nucleotides matching TRBD2. With V trimmed by 4 bases and J by 2 bases, 5 bases remained unmatched. The CDR3 is 19 amino acids. The V gene's germline CDR1 is SEHNR and CDR2 FQNEAQ (reference sequence). The whole variable domain, filled in from reference TRBV7-9 and TRBJ2-6, reads DTGVSQNPRHKITKRGQNVTFRCDPISEHNRLYWYRQTLGQGPEFLTYFQNEAQLEKSRLLSDRFSAERPKGSFSTLEIQRTEQGDSAMYLCASSSPGLAGGAGANVLTFGAGSRLTVL.

This clone is a singleton in its sample. The rearrangement uses TRBV7-2 and TRBJ1-2; D gene unclear. The V and J ends lost 5 bases and 0 bases respectively, with 13 bases between them. Germline CDR1 and CDR2: SGHTA and FQGNSA. The CDR3 totals 15 residues. The CDR3 DNA sequence: TGTGCCAGCAGCCGCAGTTACGCAGCTAACTATGGCTACACCTTC. Its translation: CASSRSYAANYGYTF.

This clone was recorded only once. The same CDR3 also results from other DNA sequences found in this sample. V gene TRBV28 combines with J gene TRBJ2-1; a weak D match, TRBD1 (6 bases). The CDR3 has 15 amino acids. The ends were cut back, 5 bases at V and 0 bases at J, with 11 bases in the middle. Germline lookup yields CDR1 MDHEN and CDR2 SYDVKM. CDR3 in DNA: TGTGCCAGCAGTCCGGCGGACAGCTCCTACAATGAGCAGTTCTTC. Its protein is CASSPADSSYNEQFF.

The chain has TRBV4-1 and TRBJ1-2; D ambiguous. The CDR3 consists of 13 residues. The germline CDR1 and CDR2 sequences are MGHRA and YSYEKL. The germline V and J ends were trimmed by 1 base and 8 bases, with 11 bases remaining between them. For the CDR3, the DNA is TGCGCCAGCAGCCAAGGGGTGGCCAGGGGCTACACCTTC. Its protein product is CASSQGVARGYTF.